This record covers a single TCR beta chain. This entry belongs to a study of TIL therapy for anti-PD-1-resistant metastatic lung cancer. The immunoSEQ assay was v3. Survey-level samples got about 2 million read pairs; deep-level samples got roughly 4.5-6 million. The table came from immunoSEQ multiplex PCR; TCRdb's copy has only in-frame clones and leaves some out. The repertoire holds under 100,000 clones, with 50% to 70% as singletons. Germline assignment: CDR1 SGDLS and CDR2 YYNGEE. The CDR3 length is 15 residues. V lost 0 bases to trimming and J lost 5 bases, with 13 bases between them. Time point described: pre-treatment sample, taken before nivolumab and TIL therapy. The tumor samples were excised metastases, mostly pleural nodules or supraclavicular lymph nodes.

The TCR originated in a person aged 25 to 80 with non-small cell lung cancer. J is TRBJ2-3 and V is TRBV9; D possibly uses TRBD1 or TRBD2 (6 bases each). The source material was tumor tissue, sampled at baseline. In nucleotides, the CDR3 is TGTGCCAGCAGCGTAGGAGGGGGGCGGGTAGATACGCAGTATTTT. This codes for CASSVGGGRVDTQYF.